The 18 T cell receptor beta chains presented below share a single source sample, sequenced in a study of blood T cell repertoires in COVID-19. Data came from immunoSEQ multiplex PCR; TCRdb stores just in-frame clones and leaves some out. The data contain 150,000 or so clones, about four fifths of them singletons. The sequencing input was peripheral blood. These receptor sequences come from a woman aged 55-69 years with acute or convalescent COVID-19.

The chain employs TRBV28 and TRBJ2-7, with D possibly matching TRBD2 (7 bases). Per the germline V gene, CDR1 is MDHEN and CDR2 is SYDVKM. This CDR3 has 16 residues. V was pared by 3 bases and J by 3 bases, with 18 bases between. Written as DNA, the CDR3 is TGTGCCAGCAGTTTTCTGGGGGGGCGACGGAACTACGAGCAGTACTTC. Translation: CASSFLGGRRNYEQYF.

The V gene is TRBV28, the J gene TRBJ2-3, with TRBD2 matching 8 bases. This CDR3 has 14 amino acids. The germline CDR1 and CDR2 sequences are MDHEN and SYDVKM. The V gene end was trimmed by 8 bases and the J gene end by 6 bases; junction bases not matched to a gene: 10. The CDR3 reads CASVPSGRSDTQYF. The CDR3 DNA follows: TGTGCCAGCGTTCCGAGCGGGAGAAGTGATACGCAGTATTTT.

The chain is built from TRBV7-6 and TRBJ2-7; the match to TRBD2 covers 7 bases. CDR1 and CDR2 (germline): SGHVS, FNYEAQ. V lost 0 bases, J lost 3 bases, and 5 bases stayed unmatched. CDR3 length equals 15 residues. The CDR3 protein is CASSLAGGSGYEQYF. CDR3 nucleotide sequence: TGTGCCAGCAGCTTAGCGGGAGGGTCCGGCTACGAGCAGTACTTC. Based on the CDR3 plus reference TRBV7-6 and TRBJ2-7, the full variable domain is GAGVSQSPRYKVTKRGQDVALRCDPISGHVSLYWYRQALGQGPEFLTYFNYEAQQDKSGLPNDRFSAERPEGSISTLTIQRTEQRDSAMYRCASSLAGGSGYEQYFGPGTRLTVT.

The CDR3 loop is CAYSKDRGHSPLHF. In DNA, the CDR3 is TGTGCCTACTCGAAGGACAGGGGACATTCACCCCTCCACTTT. V is TRBV30 and J is TRBJ1-6, with TRBD1 matching over 9 bases. Germline lookup yields CDR1 GTSNPN and CDR2 SVGIG (reference sequence). The CDR3 length is 14 residues. Unmatched junction bases numbered 9, after V lost 7 bases and J lost 8 bases.

This chain uses TRBV3-1 (or the pseudogene TRBV3-2) with TRBJ2-7, with 9 bases fitting TRBD1. Germline lookup yields CDR1 LGHDT and CDR2 YNNKEL (reference sequence). The CDR3 is made up of 14 amino acids. Trimming removed 4 bases from V and 4 bases from J; junction bases left unmatched: 5. The CDR3 sequence: CASSPLGQGYEQYF. CDR3 DNA sequence: TGTGCCAGCAGCCCCTTGGGACAGGGTTACGAGCAGTACTTC.

This chain joins TRBV18 and TRBJ1-6, with unresolved D. V dropped 1 base and J dropped 8 bases, with 6 bases sitting between them. Germline CDR1 is KGHSH and CDR2 is LQKENI. The CDR3 covers 13 residues. The chain's CDR3 is CASSPLEDSPLHF. DNA of the CDR3: TGTGCCAGCTCACCACTTGAGGATTCACCCCTCCACTTT.

The J gene is TRBJ1-5, the V gene TRBV29-1; TRBD1 aligns across 7 bases. The V segment lost 5 bases and the J segment 4 bases; nucleotides outside the gene matches: 5. There are 13 residues in the CDR3. CDR1 and CDR2 (germline): SQVTM, ANQGSEA. The CDR3: CSVRQGGNQPQHF. The CDR3 DNA reads as TGCAGCGTTCGACAGGGTGGTAATCAGCCCCAGCATTTT.

In this sample, this clone turned up a few times. V usage is TRBV14 and J usage is TRBJ2-2, with 11 positions matching TRBD2. The CDR3 spans 16 residues. CDR1 and CDR2 (germline): SGHDN, FVKESK. Trimming took 8 bases from V and 3 from J; bases not matched to a gene: 8. CDR3 DNA sequence: TGTGCCAGCGGGATCACTAGCGGGAGTTACACCGGGGAGCTGTTTTTT. Translation: CASGITSGSYTGELFF.

The V and J genes are TRBV2 and TRBJ2-1, with 8 bases matching TRBD2. Per germline, CDR1 SNHLY and CDR2 FYNNEI. The CDR3 totals 14 residues. V shed 2 bases, J shed 9 bases, and the junction held 6 bases outside the gene matches. For the CDR3, the DNA is TGTGCCAGCAGTGAAACAGCGGGAGTTGTTGAGCAGTTCTTC. This codes for CASSETAGVVEQFF.

J is TRBJ2-3 and V is TRBV27; TRBD2 is a possible D gene (6 bases). Trimming took 2 bases from V and 6 from J, leaving 12 bases between them. CDR3 size: 14 residues. The germline V gene encodes CDR1 MNHEY and CDR2 SMNVEV (reference sequence). The CDR3 DNA is TGTGCCAGCAGTTTAGCGGCGGGAACGGATACGCAGTATTTT. Translating gives CASSLAAGTDTQYF.

This clone appeared a single time. The J gene is TRBJ2-1, the V gene TRBV11-3; D gene unclear. The CDR3 spans 13 residues. V lost 5 bases, J lost 8 bases, and 13 bases lay in between. CDR1 is SGHNT, CDR2 YENEEA, per germline. The CDR3 loop reads CASSASNYHEQFF. The DNA of the CDR3 is TGTGCCAGCAGCGCCAGTAATTACCATGAGCAGTTCTTC. The full variable domain, in which reference TRBV11-3 and TRBJ2-1 provide the parts outside the CDR3, is EAGVVQSPRYKIIEKKQPVAFWCNPISGHNTLYWYLQNLGQGPELLIRYENEEAVDDSQLPKDRFSAERLKGVDSTLKIQPAELGDSAVYLCASSASNYHEQFFGPGTRLTVL.

About this clone itself: In the same sample, other DNA sequences code for this CDR3. J is TRBJ1-4 and V is TRBV11-2; D is ambiguous. V dropped 1 base and J dropped 3 bases, with 9 bases sitting between them. Germline V CDR1 and CDR2: SGHAT, FQNNGV. This CDR3 has 15 residues. The CDR3 protein is CASSLGGGPNEKLFF. In DNA, the CDR3 is TGTGCCAGCAGCTTAGGTGGAGGGCCTAATGAAAAACTGTTTTTT.

This clone was seen just once. V usage is TRBV11-3 and J usage is TRBJ2-7; 8 nucleotides agree with TRBD1. Germline values: CDR1 SGHNT, CDR2 YENEEA. The CDR3 length is 15 residues. Unmatched junction bases numbered 9, after V lost 5 bases and J lost 3 bases. The CDR3 loop reads CASSRGQAQDYEQYF. The CDR3 nucleotides read TGTGCCAGCAGCCGGGGACAGGCCCAGGACTACGAGCAGTACTTC. The variable domain in full, completed from reference TRBV11-3 and TRBJ2-7, reads EAGVVQSPRYKIIEKKQPVAFWCNPISGHNTLYWYLQNLGQGPELLIRYENEEAVDDSQLPKDRFSAERLKGVDSTLKIQPAELGDSAVYLCASSRGQAQDYEQYFGPGTRLTVT.

The J gene is TRBJ1-6, the V gene TRBV4-3; D remains ambiguous. V gave up 1 base and J gave up 6 bases, with 10 bases separating them. Germline lookup yields CDR1 LGHNA and CDR2 YSLEER. The CDR3 consists of 15 residues. In DNA, the CDR3 is TGCGCCAGCAGCCAAGTGAACAGTCGTAATTCACCCCTCCACTTT. It translates to CASSQVNSRNSPLHF.

This chain links TRBV7-3 with TRBJ1-1; no firm D call. This CDR3 spans 13 amino acids. The germline gives CDR1 SGHTA, CDR2 FQGTGA. The germline V and J ends were trimmed by 2 bases and 5 bases, with 9 bases remaining between them. The DNA of the CDR3 is TGTGCCAGCAGCTTAGAGGAGGGAACTGAAGCTTTCTTT. Protein product: CASSLEEGTEAFF.

This CDR3 reads CASSQHAEPYGYTF. DNA of the CDR3: TGCGCCAGCAGCCAACATGCAGAACCCTATGGCTACACCTTC. This sequence joins TRBV4-3 and TRBJ1-2; D uncertain. The V and J ends lost 2 bases and 4 bases respectively, with 11 bases between them. There are 14 residues in the CDR3. Looked up from germline, CDR1 is LGHNA and CDR2 is YSLEER.

This clone was detected once. The rearrangement links TRBV2 to TRBJ1-6; 7 positions match TRBD1. The germline CDR1 and CDR2 sequences are SNHLY and FYNNEI. Losses at the gene ends were 6 bases for V and 8 bases for J; bases not matched to a gene: 10. CDR3 size: 15 residues. The CDR3 sequence: CASSAPQGSHSPLHF. The DNA of the CDR3 is TGTGCCAGCAGCGCGCCACAGGGGTCGCATTCACCCCTCCACTTT.

The rearrangement joins TRBV6-1 to TRBJ1-2; a possible D gene is TRBD1 (6 bases). The germline gives CDR1 MNHNS, CDR2 SASEGT. The length of the CDR3 is 14 residues. The V gene lost 2 bases and the J gene lost 6 bases, with 13 bases spanning the gap. The CDR3 sequence: CASSETSGQNGYTF. In nucleotides, the CDR3 is TGTGCCAGCAGTGAAACCTCAGGACAGAATGGCTACACCTTC.